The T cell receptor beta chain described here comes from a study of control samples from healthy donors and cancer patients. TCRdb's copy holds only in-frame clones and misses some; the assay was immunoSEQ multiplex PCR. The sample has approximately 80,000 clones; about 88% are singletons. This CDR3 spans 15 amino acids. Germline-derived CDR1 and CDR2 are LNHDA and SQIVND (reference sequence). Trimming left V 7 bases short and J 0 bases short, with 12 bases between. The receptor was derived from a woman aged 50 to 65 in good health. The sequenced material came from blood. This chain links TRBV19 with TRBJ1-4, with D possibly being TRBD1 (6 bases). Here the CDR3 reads CASNRDLATNEKLFF. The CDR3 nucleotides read TGTGCCAGTAACAGGGACCTTGCAACTAATGAAAAACTGTTTTTT. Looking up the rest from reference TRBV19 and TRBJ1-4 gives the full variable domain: DGGITQSPKYLFRKEGQNVTLSCEQNLNHDAMYWYRQDPGQGLRLIYYSQIVNDFQKGDIAEGYSVSREKKESFPLTVTSAQKNPTAFYLCASNRDLATNEKLFFGSGTQLSVL.